This T cell receptor (beta chain) was sequenced during a study of cytomegalovirus exposure and HLA in healthy donors. In the study overall: An early data release held approximately 85 million unique TCRs from HLA-typed donors. Study-level points and caveats: The authors listed 150 to 200 TCR beta chains as cytomegalovirus-associated. A later analysis revealed that TCR association rates differed between HLA loci, peaking at DRB1 and bottoming out at HLA-C. One variant, a missense change in DCLRE1C, was linked in a later analysis to TCR beta V- and J-gene trimming.

Notes on this clone: What it binds is not known.

CDR3 length: 14 residues. The J segment lost 9 bases and the V segment lost 3 bases, leaving 8 bases of the junction unmatched. Germline assignment: CDR1 SGHDT and CDR2 YYEEEE. 13 Jbeta primers and 60 Vbeta primers were used for the PCR. Measured with immunoSEQ multiplex PCR; TCRdb has only the in-frame clones, and not every one. In the table there are 120,000 to 150,000 clones, roughly 80% of which are singletons. This sequence originates from a woman in her 30s in good health and CMV-seronegative. The source material was PBMCs. The rearrangement uses TRBV5-6 and TRBJ2-1, with TRBD2 matching 8 bases. This chain's CDR3 is CASSSGLVDREQFF. In DNA, the CDR3 is TGTGCCAGCAGCTCGGGACTAGTAGACCGTGAGCAGTTCTTC.